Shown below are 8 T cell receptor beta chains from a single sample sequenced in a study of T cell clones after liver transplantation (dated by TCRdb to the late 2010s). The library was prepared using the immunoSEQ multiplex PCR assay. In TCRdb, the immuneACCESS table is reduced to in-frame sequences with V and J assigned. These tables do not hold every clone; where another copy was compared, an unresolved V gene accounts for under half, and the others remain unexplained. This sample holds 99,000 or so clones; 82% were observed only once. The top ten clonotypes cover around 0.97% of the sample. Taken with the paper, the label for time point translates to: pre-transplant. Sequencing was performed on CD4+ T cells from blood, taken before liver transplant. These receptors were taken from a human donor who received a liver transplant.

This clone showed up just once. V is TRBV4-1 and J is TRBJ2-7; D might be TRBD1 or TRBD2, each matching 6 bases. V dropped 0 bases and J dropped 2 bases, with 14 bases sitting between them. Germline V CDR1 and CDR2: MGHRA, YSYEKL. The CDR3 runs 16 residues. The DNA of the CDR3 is TGCGCCAGCAGCCAAGAGGGGGGCCAGCGGACCTACGAGCAGTACTTC. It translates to CASSQEGGQRTYEQYF.

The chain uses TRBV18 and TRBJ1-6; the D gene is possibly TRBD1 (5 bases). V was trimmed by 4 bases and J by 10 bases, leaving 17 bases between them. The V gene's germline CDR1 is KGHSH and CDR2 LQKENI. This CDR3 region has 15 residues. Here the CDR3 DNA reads TGTGCCAGCTCACTCGACCCGTCAGGGAGGTCACCCCTCCACTTT. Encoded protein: CASSLDPSGRSPLHF.

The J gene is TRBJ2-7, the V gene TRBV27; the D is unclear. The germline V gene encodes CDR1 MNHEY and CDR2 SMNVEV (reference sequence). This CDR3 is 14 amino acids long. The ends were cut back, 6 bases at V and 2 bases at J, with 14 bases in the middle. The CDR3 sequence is CASRVAARPYEQYF. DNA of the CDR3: TGTGCCAGCAGAGTCGCGGCACGACCCTACGAGCAGTACTTC.

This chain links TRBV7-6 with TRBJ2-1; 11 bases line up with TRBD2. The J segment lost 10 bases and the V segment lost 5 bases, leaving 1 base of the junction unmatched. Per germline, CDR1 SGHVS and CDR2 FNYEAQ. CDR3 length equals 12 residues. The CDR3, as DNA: TGTGCCAGCAGCCGACTAGCGGGAGAGCAGTTCTTC. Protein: CASSRLAGEQFF.

CDR3 loop: CAWLKKGGQGAFF. The CDR3 nucleotides read TGTGCCTGGCTAAAAAAGGGAGGACAGGGGGCTTTCTTT. V usage is TRBV30 and J usage is TRBJ1-1, with 9 bases fitting TRBD1. There are 13 residues in the CDR3. Germline-derived CDR1 and CDR2 are GTSNPN and SVGIG (reference sequence). V gave up 5 bases and J gave up 11 bases; unmatched junction bases: 12.

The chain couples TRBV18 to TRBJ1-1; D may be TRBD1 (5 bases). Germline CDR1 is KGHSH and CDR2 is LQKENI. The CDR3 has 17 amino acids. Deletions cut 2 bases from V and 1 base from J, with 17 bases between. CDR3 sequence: CASSPSTRVEANTEAFF. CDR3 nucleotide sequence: TGTGCCAGCTCACCATCCACCAGGGTGGAAGCGAACACTGAAGCTTTCTTT.

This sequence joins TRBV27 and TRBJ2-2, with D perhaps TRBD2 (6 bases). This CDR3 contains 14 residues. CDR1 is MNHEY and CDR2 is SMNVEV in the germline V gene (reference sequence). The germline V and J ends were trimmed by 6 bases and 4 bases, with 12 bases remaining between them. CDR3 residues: CASRTSSGTGELFF. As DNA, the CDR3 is TGTGCCAGCAGGACTAGTTCGGGCACCGGGGAGCTGTTTTTT.

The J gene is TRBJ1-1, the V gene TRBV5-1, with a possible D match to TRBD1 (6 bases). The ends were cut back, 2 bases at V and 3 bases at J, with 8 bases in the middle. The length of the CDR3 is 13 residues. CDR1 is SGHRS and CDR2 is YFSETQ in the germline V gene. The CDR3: CASSLGGHTEAFF. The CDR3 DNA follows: TGCGCCAGCAGCTTAGGGGGACACACTGAAGCTTTCTTT. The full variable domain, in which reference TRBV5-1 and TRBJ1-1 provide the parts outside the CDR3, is KAGVTQTPRYLIKTRGQQVTLSCSPISGHRSVSWYQQTPGQGLQFLFEYFSETQRNKGNFPGRFSGRQFSNSRSEMNVSTLELGDSALYLCASSLGGHTEAFFGQGTRLTVV.